The clone carrying this T cell receptor (beta chain) has just a few counts. What it recognizes is unknown. This specimen belongs to a study of CD8 T cells in ankylosing spondylitis. Study results and limitations: Characteristic, it appeared, of ankylosing spondylitis blood was a TCR beta motif of 7 or 8 highly homologous variants. Disease-linked clones bore a CD8+ phenotype, appearing relatively rarely in peripheral blood.

Germline V CDR1 and CDR2: SGHTA, FQGNSA. The CDR3 sequence is 13 residues long. Trimming left V 4 bases short and J 5 bases short, with 11 bases between. MiXCR was run by TCRdb on the 5' RACE reads, yielding one entry per CDR3 protein. The table shows 390,000 or so distinct CDR3 sequences, with about 22% occurring only once. Sequencing was performed on blood, either unsorted or a sorted T cell fraction (not recorded which). V gene TRBV7-2 combines with J gene TRBJ1-1; a possible D gene is TRBD1 (5 bases). This TCR came from a male donor with ankylosing spondylitis. CDR3 coding DNA: TGTGCCAGCAGCTCCAGGAGGGGAACTGAAGCTTTCTTT. Translating it yields CASSSRRGTEAFF.